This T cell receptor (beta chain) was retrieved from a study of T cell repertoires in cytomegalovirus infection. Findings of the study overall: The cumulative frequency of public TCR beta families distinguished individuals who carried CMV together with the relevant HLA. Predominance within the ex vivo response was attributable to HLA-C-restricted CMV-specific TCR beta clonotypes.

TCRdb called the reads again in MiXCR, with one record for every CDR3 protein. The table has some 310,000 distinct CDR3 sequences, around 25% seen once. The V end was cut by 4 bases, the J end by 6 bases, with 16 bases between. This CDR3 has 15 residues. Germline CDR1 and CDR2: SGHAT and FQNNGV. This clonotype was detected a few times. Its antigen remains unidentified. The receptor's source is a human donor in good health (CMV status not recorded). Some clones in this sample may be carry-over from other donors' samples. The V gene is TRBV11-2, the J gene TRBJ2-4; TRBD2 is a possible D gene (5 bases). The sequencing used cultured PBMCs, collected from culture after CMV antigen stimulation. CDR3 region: CASSSEEDYINIQYF. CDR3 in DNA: TGTGCCAGCAGCTCAGAGGAAGACTATATAAACATTCAGTACTTC.